The present T cell receptor (beta chain) was sequenced within a study of T cell responses to AZD1222 COVID-19 vaccine. Study-wide findings and caveats: Of spike-specific TCRs, nearly half reportedly target regions left unmutated in variants. Only a handful of AZD1222 recipients were seropositive at baseline.

Using immunoSEQ multiplex PCR, the repertoire was profiled, and TCRdb retains in-frame clones only, with some absent. This table has fewer than 120,000 clones, 85% to 95% appearing once. The CDR3 has 13 amino acids. Germline lookup yields CDR1 LNHDA and CDR2 SQIVND (reference sequence). V gave up 4 bases and J gave up 5 bases, with 9 bases separating them. This clone was found once. Its target is unknown. This sequence was found in an adult in good health. Sequences were derived from peripheral blood, sampled on day 0 of AZD1222 vaccination. The rearrangement joins TRBV19 to TRBJ1-5; D might be TRBD1 (6 bases). CDR3 coding DNA: TGTGCCAGTAGTACAGGGGACCATCAGCCCCAGCATTTT. It encodes CASSTGDHQPQHF.